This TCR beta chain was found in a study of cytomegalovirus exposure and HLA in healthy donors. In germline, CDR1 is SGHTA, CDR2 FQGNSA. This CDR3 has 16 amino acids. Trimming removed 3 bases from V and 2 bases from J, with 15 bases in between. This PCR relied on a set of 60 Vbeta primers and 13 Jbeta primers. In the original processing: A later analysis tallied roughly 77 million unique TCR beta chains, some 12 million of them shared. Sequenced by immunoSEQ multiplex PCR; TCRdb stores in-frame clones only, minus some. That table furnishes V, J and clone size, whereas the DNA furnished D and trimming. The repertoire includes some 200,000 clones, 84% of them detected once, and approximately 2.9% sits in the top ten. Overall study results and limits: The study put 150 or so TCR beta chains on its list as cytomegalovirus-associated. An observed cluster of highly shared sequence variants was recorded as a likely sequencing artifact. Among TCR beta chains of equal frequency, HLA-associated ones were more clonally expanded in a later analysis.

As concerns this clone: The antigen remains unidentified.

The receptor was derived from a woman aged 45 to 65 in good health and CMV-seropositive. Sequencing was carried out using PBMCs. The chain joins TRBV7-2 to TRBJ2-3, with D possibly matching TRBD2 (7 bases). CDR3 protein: CASSFEGGLVTDTQYF. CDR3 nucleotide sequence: TGTGCCAGCAGCTTCGAGGGGGGGCTTGTCACAGATACGCAGTATTTT.